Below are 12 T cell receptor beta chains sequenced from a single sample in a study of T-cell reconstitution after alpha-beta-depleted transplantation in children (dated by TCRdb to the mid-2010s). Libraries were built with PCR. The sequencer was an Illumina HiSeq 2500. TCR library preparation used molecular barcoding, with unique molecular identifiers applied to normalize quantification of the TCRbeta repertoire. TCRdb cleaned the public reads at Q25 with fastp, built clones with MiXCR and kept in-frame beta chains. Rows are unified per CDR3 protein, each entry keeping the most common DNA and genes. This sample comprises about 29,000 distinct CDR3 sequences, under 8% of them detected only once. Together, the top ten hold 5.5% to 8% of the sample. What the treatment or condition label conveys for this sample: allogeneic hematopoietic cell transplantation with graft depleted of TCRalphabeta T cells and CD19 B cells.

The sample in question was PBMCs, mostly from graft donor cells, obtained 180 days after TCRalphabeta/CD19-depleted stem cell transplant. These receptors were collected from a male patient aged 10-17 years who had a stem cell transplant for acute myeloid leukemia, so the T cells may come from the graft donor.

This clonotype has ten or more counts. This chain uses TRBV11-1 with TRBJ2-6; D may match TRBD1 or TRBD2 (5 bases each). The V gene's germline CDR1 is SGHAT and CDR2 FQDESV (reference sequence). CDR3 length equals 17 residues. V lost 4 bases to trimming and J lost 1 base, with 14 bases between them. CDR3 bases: TGTGCCAGCAGCTCAAATTCCGGGGCATCTGGGGCCAACGTCCTGACTTTC. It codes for CASSSNSGASGANVLTF. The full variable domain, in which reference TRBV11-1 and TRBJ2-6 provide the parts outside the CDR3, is EAEVAQSPRYKITEKSQAVAFWCDPISGHATLYWYRQILGQGPELLVQFQDESVVDDSQLPKDRFSAERLKGVDSTLKIQPAELGDSAMYLCASSSNSGASGANVLTFGAGSRLTVL.

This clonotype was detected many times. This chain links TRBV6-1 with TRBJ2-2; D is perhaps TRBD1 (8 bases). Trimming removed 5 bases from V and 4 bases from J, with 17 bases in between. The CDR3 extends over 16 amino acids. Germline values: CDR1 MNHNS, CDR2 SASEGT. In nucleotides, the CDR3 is TGTGCCAGCAGTCCACAGGGGGGGGCGGGCACCGGGGAGCTGTTTTTT. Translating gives CASSPQGGAGTGELFF.

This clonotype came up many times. The CDR3 spells CSGGKGSETQYF. The CDR3 nucleotides are TGCAGCGGTGGTAAGGGCTCGGAGACCCAGTACTTC. The chain combines TRBV29-1 with TRBJ2-5, with D unresolved. Germline V gives CDR1 SQVTM, CDR2 ANQGSEA. There are 12 residues in the CDR3. V was shortened by 7 bases and J by 5 bases, with 14 bases between the two germline ends. The full variable domain, in which reference TRBV29-1 and TRBJ2-5 provide the parts outside the CDR3, is SAVISQKPSRDICQRGTSLTIQCQVDSQVTMMFWYRQQPGQSLTLIATANQGSEATYESGFVIDKFPISRPNLTFSTLTVSNMSPEDSSIYLCSGGKGSETQYFGPGTRLLVL.

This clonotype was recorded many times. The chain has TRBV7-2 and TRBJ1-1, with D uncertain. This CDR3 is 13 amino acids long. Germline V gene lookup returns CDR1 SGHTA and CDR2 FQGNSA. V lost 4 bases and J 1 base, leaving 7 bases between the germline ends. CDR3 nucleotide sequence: TGTGCCAGCAGCTCCCAGACGAACACTGAAGCTTTCTTT. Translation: CASSSQTNTEAFF.

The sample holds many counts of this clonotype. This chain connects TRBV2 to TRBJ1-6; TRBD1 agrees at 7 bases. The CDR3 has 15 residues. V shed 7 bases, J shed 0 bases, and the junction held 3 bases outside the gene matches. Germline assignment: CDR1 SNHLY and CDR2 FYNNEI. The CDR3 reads CASIRGSSYNSPLHF. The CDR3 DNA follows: TGTGCCAGCATCAGGGGGAGCTCCTATAATTCACCCCTCCACTTT.

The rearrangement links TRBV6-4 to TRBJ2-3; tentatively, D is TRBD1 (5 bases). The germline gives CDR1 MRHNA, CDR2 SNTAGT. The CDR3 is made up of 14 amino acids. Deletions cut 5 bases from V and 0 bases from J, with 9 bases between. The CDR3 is CASSKQASTDTQYF. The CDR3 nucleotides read TGTGCCAGCAGTAAACAGGCTAGCACAGATACGCAGTATTTT.

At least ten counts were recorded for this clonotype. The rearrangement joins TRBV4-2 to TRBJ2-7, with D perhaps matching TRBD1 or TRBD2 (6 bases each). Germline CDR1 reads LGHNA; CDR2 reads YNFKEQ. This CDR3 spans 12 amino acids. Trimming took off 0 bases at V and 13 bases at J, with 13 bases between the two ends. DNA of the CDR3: TGTGCCAGCAGCCAAGAGGGCGGGACACATTACTTC. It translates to CASSQEGGTHYF.

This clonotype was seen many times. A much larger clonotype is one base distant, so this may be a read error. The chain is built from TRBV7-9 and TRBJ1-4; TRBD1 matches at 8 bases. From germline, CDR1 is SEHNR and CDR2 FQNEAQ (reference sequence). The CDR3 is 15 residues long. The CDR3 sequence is CAISLAGQGFGKLFF. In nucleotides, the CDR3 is TGTGCCATCAGCTTGGCCGGACAGGGTTTCGGAAAACTGTTTTTT.

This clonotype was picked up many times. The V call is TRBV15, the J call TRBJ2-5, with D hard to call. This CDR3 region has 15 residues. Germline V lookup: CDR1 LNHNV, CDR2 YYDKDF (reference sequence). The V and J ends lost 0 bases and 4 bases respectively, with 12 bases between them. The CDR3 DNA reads TGTGCCACCAGCAGAGAGTCGGCAGGAACAGAGACCCAGTACTTC. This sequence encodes CATSRESAGTETQYF.

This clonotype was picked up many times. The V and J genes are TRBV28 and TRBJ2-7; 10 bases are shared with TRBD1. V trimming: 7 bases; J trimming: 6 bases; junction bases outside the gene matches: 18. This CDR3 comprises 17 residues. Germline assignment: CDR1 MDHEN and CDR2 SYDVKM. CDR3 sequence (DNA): TGTGCCAGCAATCCTGGTACCGGGACAGGGGTTATTTCCGAGCAGTACTTC. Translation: CASNPGTGTGVISEQYF.

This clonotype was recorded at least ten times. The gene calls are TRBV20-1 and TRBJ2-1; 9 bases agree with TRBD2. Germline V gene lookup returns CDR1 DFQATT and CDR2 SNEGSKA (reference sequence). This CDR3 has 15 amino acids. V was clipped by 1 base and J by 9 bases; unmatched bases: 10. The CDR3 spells CSARAPQAGGPEQFF. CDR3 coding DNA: TGCAGTGCTAGAGCCCCCCAGGCGGGAGGGCCTGAGCAGTTCTTC.

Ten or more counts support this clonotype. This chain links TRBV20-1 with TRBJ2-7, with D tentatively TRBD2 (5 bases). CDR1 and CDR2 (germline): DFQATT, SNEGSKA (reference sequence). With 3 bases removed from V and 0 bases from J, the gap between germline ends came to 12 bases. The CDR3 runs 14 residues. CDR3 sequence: CSASFSASSYEQYF. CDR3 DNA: TGCAGTGCTAGTTTTAGCGCTAGCTCCTACGAGCAGTACTTC.